These 23 T cell receptor beta chains were all obtained from the same sample, sequenced in a study of vaccination effects on CD4 cells after COVID-19 (dated by TCRdb to between 2021 and 2024). In the ViraFEST assay, PBMC were stimulated with viral peptide pools, and antigen-specific CD4+ T cell clonotypes were then identified by expansion using TCR sequencing. After approximately 11 days of culture, CD4+ T cells were isolated with the EasySep CD4+ T cell isolation kit. Participants received two doses of either the BNT162b2 or the mRNA-1273 mRNA SARS-CoV-2 vaccine. Receptor libraries were prepared by the immunoSEQ multiplex PCR assay. What TCRdb holds here is the immuneACCESS table cut down to in-frame rearrangements. Part of the clones is not present; checked against another copy, under half of the missing clones reflect an unresolved V gene, and the others are unexplained. The sample data list about 28,000 clones, and less than 85% of these were observed just once. Roughly a tenth of the sample is held by the ten biggest clonotypes.

For these receptors, no antigen is known. The sequencing used CD4+ T cells from PBMCs cultured with HCoV-NL63 spike peptides, collected after COVID-19 vaccination. According to the study, the label for this sample's cell subset or site signals: HCoV-NL63 spike overlapping peptide pool stimulation. The receptors originated from a human donor who received a COVID-19 vaccine.

CDR3 nucleotide sequence: TGTGCCAGCTCACCACGACAGGGGAATCAGCCCCAGCATTTT. Protein product: CASSPRQGNQPQHF. This rearrangement joins TRBV18 to TRBJ1-5, with 8 bases lining up with TRBD1. V was clipped by 1 base and J by 4 bases; unmatched bases: 0. The germline V gene encodes CDR1 KGHSH and CDR2 LQKENI. This CDR3 is built from 14 residues.

The J gene is TRBJ2-6, the V gene TRBV7-9; 12 positions agree with TRBD1. This CDR3 contains 18 residues. The V gene end was trimmed by 5 bases and the J gene end by 2 bases; junction bases not matched to a gene: 7. CDR1 is SEHNR, CDR2 FQNEAQ, per germline (reference sequence). The CDR3 DNA follows: TGTGCCAGCAGCACGGGACAGGGGGCATTCGCTGGGGCCAACGTCCTGACTTTC. Its translation: CASSTGQGAFAGANVLTF.

The chain links TRBV5-4 to TRBJ2-3, with 7 bases identical to TRBD1. After removal of 3 bases from V and 4 bases from J, the junction contained 8 bases not matched to a gene. CDR1 and CDR2 from the germline V gene are SGHNT and YYREEE (reference sequence). The CDR3 is 15 amino acids. The CDR3 DNA reads as TGTGCCAGCAGCTGGGACAGTCTGCGCGCAGATACGCAGTATTTT. It yields the protein CASSWDSLRADTQYF.

On this clone: Germline and junction disagree at one end, which may indicate a read error. The chain combines TRBV18 with TRBJ2-5, with 9 positions matching TRBD1. Germline CDR1 reads KGHSH; CDR2 reads LQKENI. This CDR3 is built from 15 residues. The CDR3: CASSPLPGQGTVQHF. CDR3 DNA sequence: TGTGCCAGCTCACCCCTACCGGGACAGGGAACAGTTCAGCACTTC.

This chain connects TRBV20-1 to TRBJ2-5; 7 bases are shared with TRBD2. This CDR3 spans 16 amino acids. Germline V gives CDR1 DFQATT, CDR2 SNEGSKA (reference sequence). With 3 bases clipped from V and 0 bases from J, the junction kept 10 bases outside the gene matches. The CDR3 protein is CSASYWSGTYQETQYF. The CDR3 nucleotides are TGCAGTGCTAGTTATTGGAGCGGGACTTACCAAGAGACCCAGTACTTC.

The rearrangement joins TRBV6-6 to TRBJ2-3; 8 positions agree with TRBD1. Germline V gene sequence: CDR1 MNHNY, CDR2 SVGAGI (reference sequence). The CDR3 length is 16 residues. V shed 0 bases and J 1 base; nucleotides not matched to a gene: 3. The CDR3, as DNA: TGTGCCAGCAGTTACTCTCAGGGGGCGGGCACAGATACGCAGTATTTT. Protein: CASSYSQGAGTDTQYF.

The count of this clone is one. The CDR3 is CASSHIRGGTYEQYF. The CDR3 DNA sequence: TGCGCCAGCAGCCACATACGCGGCGGGACCTACGAGCAGTACTTC. The chain recombines TRBV5-1 with TRBJ2-7; maybe TRBD2 (6 bases). Germline V gives CDR1 SGHRS, CDR2 YFSETQ. The V end lost 4 bases, the J end lost 2 bases, and 16 bases lay between the germline ends. The length of the CDR3 is 15 residues.

The sample holds a few counts of this clone. The genes are TRBV11-2 and TRBJ2-7, with 10 positions matching TRBD2. Unmatched junction bases numbered 3, after V lost 1 base and J lost 6 bases. Germline loops: CDR1 SGHAT, CDR2 FQNNGV. This CDR3 spans 14 amino acids. The CDR3 bases are TGTGCCAGCAGCTTAGTTCAGCGGGGGGGCGAGCAGTACTTC. This sequence encodes CASSLVQRGGEQYF.

V usage is TRBV6-1 and J usage is TRBJ2-7, with D perhaps TRBD1 or TRBD2 (5 bases each). CDR1 is MNHNS, CDR2 SASEGT, per germline. The CDR3 sequence is 15 residues long. V was shortened by 1 base and J by 3 bases, with 13 bases between the two germline ends. CDR3: CASSEGRGPIYEQYF. Here the CDR3 DNA reads TGTGCCAGCAGTGAAGGTAGGGGACCCATCTACGAGCAGTACTTC.

The gene calls are TRBV7-8 and TRBJ1-2; D is undetermined. This CDR3 comprises 14 residues. Per germline, CDR1 SGHVS and CDR2 FQNEAQ. Deletions cut 5 bases from V and 1 base from J, with 11 bases between. The CDR3 region has the DNA TGTGCCAGCAGCCCATCTTCCCTTAACTATGGCTACACCTTC. Translated: CASSPSSLNYGYTF.

The rearrangement links TRBV18 to TRBJ2-1; no reliable D call. The V end lost 4 bases, the J end lost 0 bases, and 10 bases lay between the germline ends. CDR1 and CDR2 (germline): KGHSH, LQKENI. The CDR3 covers 15 residues. Here the CDR3 DNA reads TGTGCCAGCTCACAAGCTAGTCCCTCCTACAATGAGCAGTTCTTC. This gives the protein CASSQASPSYNEQFF.

The chain joins TRBV5-1 to TRBJ1-5; TRBD1 might be the D (5 bases). CDR1 is SGHRS and CDR2 is YFSETQ in the germline V gene. The ends were cut back, 0 bases at V and 6 bases at J, with 16 bases in the middle. This CDR3 spans 16 amino acids. CDR3 sequence (DNA): TGCGCCAGCAGCTTGGGGGGTCAGGGAGGCGGTCAGCCCCAGCATTTT. Translated, it gives CASSLGGQGGGQPQHF.

This chain joins TRBV5-5 and TRBJ2-1, with 8 bases that match TRBD2. Losses at the gene ends were 0 bases for V and 8 bases for J; bases not matched to a gene: 4. In germline, CDR1 is SGHKS, CDR2 YYEKEE (reference sequence). This CDR3 has 14 amino acids. The DNA for the CDR3 is TGTGCCAGCAGCTTGGTAGGGACTAGTTATGAGCAGTTCTTC. It translates to CASSLVGTSYEQFF.

This clone turned up a few times. The genes are TRBV10-3 and TRBJ2-3; 12 nucleotides align to TRBD2. Germline CDR1 reads ENHRY; CDR2 reads SYGVKD. V trimming: 1 base; J trimming: 4 bases; junction bases outside the gene matches: 12. The CDR3 runs to 19 residues. The CDR3 bases are TGTGCCATCAGTGAGTTAGGGCTAGCGGGGGGGCCGCCGTCAGATACGCAGTATTTT. Its protein product is CAISELGLAGGPPSDTQYF.

J is TRBJ1-4 and V is TRBV4-1, with no clear D. This CDR3 is built from 17 residues. CDR1 MGHRA and CDR2 YSYEKL come from the germline V gene. Trimming took off 0 bases at V and 10 bases at J, with 21 bases between the two ends. DNA of the CDR3: TGCGCCAGCAGCCAAGAGGGCGTCCAGGCCGCCACGGGAAAACTGTTTTTT. Protein sequence: CASSQEGVQAATGKLFF.

The chain is built from TRBV27 and TRBJ2-5, with D possibly TRBD2 on 6 matching bases. Trimming removed 5 bases at V and 4 bases at J, with 11 bases between. The CDR3 is 13 amino acids. Germline V gene data show CDR1 as MNHEY and CDR2 as SMNVEV (reference sequence). The CDR3 loop is CASSPRGRETQYF. Here the CDR3 DNA reads TGTGCCAGCAGTCCGCGGGGACGAGAGACCCAGTACTTC.

This clone was detected once. The rearrangement joins TRBV4-2 to TRBJ2-5, with D perhaps TRBD1 (5 bases). The ends were cut back, 2 bases at V and 0 bases at J, with 13 bases in the middle. The CDR3 is made up of 16 amino acids. Germline CDR1 and CDR2: LGHNA and YNFKEQ. Here the CDR3 reads CASSQWWGPYQETQYF. In nucleotides, the CDR3 is TGTGCCAGCAGCCAATGGTGGGGCCCGTACCAAGAGACCCAGTACTTC.

This clone was seen only a few times. This same CDR3 is encoded by further DNA sequences in the sample. J is TRBJ1-3 and V is TRBV5-4; D might be TRBD1 (5 bases). CDR1 is SGHNT, CDR2 YYREEE, per germline (reference sequence). CDR3 size: 14 residues. V lost 1 base, J lost 0 bases, and 5 bases lay in between. The CDR3 reads CASSLQGSGNTIYF. As DNA, the CDR3 is TGTGCCAGCAGCTTGCAGGGCTCTGGAAACACCATATATTTT. The whole variable domain, filled in from reference TRBV5-4 and TRBJ1-3, reads ETGVTQSPTHLIKTRGQQVTLRCSSQSGHNTVSWYQQALGQGPQFIFQYYREEENGRGNFPPRFSGLQFPNYSSELNVNALELDDSALYLCASSLQGSGNTIYFGEGSWLTVV.

This chain links TRBV5-1 with TRBJ1-2, with TRBD1 matching 9 bases. The CDR3 has 13 residues. Germline V gene sequence: CDR1 SGHRS, CDR2 YFSETQ. The V and J ends lost 4 bases and 7 bases, in that order; junction bases with no gene match: 5. This CDR3 reads CASSKQGALGYTF. The CDR3 DNA follows: TGCGCCAGCAGCAAACAGGGGGCGCTTGGCTACACCTTC.

The rearrangement links TRBV4-2 to TRBJ2-1; TRBD2 agrees at 14 bases. Trimming cost V 4 bases and J 7 bases; bases outside gene matches: 18. Germline values: CDR1 LGHNA, CDR2 YNFKEQ. The CDR3 has 20 residues. CDR3 region: CASSPIGTSGRTVSRNEQFF. The CDR3 DNA follows: TGTGCCAGCAGCCCCATTGGGACTAGCGGGAGAACGGTCAGTCGGAATGAGCAGTTCTTC.

This sequence joins TRBV24-1 and TRBJ2-3; TRBD2 matches 14 bases. Germline-derived CDR1 and CDR2 are KGHDR and SFDVKD. V shed 7 bases, J shed 7 bases, and the junction held 9 bases outside the gene matches. The CDR3 has 16 residues. CDR3 coding DNA: TGTGCCACCAGCAGGACTAGCGGGGGGTCCGGGTATACGCAGTATTTT. As protein: CATSRTSGGSGYTQYF.

This clone was found a few times. The V and J genes are TRBV6-1 and TRBJ1-2, with TRBD1 as a possible D gene (6 bases). The CDR3 consists of 14 residues. Germline V lookup: CDR1 MNHNS, CDR2 SASEGT. V was pared by 2 bases and J by 7 bases, with 14 bases between. The CDR3 sequence: CASSEMPGAGGYTF. The CDR3, as DNA: TGTGCCAGCAGTGAAATGCCAGGGGCGGGTGGCTACACCTTC.

The V and J genes are TRBV7-2 and TRBJ1-1, with D uncertain. The germline V and J ends were trimmed by 5 bases and 6 bases, with 13 bases remaining between them. CDR1 and CDR2 (germline): SGHTA, FQGNSA. CDR3 length: 13 amino acids. In nucleotides, the CDR3 is TGTGCCAGCAGCCTCGGTGGGTACCCTGAAGCTTTCTTT. Protein: CASSLGGYPEAFF.